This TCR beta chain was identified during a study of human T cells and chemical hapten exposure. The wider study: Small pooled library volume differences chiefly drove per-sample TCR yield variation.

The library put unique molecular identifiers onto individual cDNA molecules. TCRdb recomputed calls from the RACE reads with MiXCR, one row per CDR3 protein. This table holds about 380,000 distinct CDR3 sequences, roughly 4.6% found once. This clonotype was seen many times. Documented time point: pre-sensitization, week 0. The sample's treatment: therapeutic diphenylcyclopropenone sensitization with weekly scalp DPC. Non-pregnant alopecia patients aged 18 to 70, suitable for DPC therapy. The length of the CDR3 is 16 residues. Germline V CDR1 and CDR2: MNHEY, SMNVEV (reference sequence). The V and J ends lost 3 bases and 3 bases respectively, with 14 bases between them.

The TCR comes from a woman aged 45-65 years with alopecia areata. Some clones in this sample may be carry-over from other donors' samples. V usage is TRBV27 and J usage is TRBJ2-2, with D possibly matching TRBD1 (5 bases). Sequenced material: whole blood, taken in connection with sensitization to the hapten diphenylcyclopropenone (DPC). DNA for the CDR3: TGTGCCAGCAGTTTTCGTGCTGGCAGGGACACCGGGGAGCTGTTTTTT. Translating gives CASSFRAGRDTGELFF.